The sequence of this T cell receptor beta chain was determined in a study of blood T cell repertoires in COVID-19. About the study: Sources were T cells, B-cell-depleted T cells, or PBMCs; the material itself was cDNA or gDNA.

The CDR3 has 15 amino acids. Study processing details: Amplification from reference gene primers served as the basis for estimated nucleated cell counts. Measured with immunoSEQ multiplex PCR; TCRdb has only the in-frame clones, and not every one. V, J and clone size reflect that table, while D and trimming were determined from the DNA. The data show approximately 350,000 clones, about nine tenths seen once. It was during active infection that Seattle patients were enrolled and then longitudinally followed. Material for sequencing was peripheral blood. The TCR was taken from a woman between 65 and 79 years old with COVID-19, enrolled during active disease. The chain uses TRBV21-1 and TRBJ1-4; the table's TRBD1 call for D was not verified on the DNA. TRBV21-1 is a pseudogene segment. CDR3 in DNA: TGTGCCAGCAGCAGACCGGGACAGGCCAATGAAAAACTGTTTTTT. Encoded protein: CASSRPGQANEKLFF.